These 7 T cell receptor beta chains were sequenced from one sample in a study of shared clonotypes between healthy human individuals. Only in-frame clones appear in the TCRdb table, and some are missing; sequencing was by immunoSEQ multiplex PCR. The repertoire holds under 2,500,000 clones, with almost 96% as singletons. Sequenced material: naive CD4+ T cells sorted from blood. Specified subset: CD45RA+ positively selected. The receptors were gathered from a man between 18 and 35 years old in good health.

The rearrangement links TRBV9 to TRBJ1-2, with D tentatively TRBD1 (5 bases). This CDR3 has 17 residues. The ends were cut back, 3 bases at V and 0 bases at J, with 18 bases in the middle. Germline V gene data show CDR1 as SGDLS and CDR2 as YYNGEE. This chain's CDR3 is CASSAHGQGDSNYGYTF. CDR3 coding DNA: TGTGCCAGCAGCGCCCATGGGCAGGGCGATTCTAACTATGGCTACACCTTC.

This rearrangement joins TRBV9 to TRBJ2-2; 9 bases fit TRBD2. The junction had 9 bases not matched to a gene; V was cut back by 3 bases and J by 9 bases. CDR1 is SGDLS, CDR2 YYNGEE, per germline. The CDR3 sequence is 15 residues long. The CDR3 spells CASSGTSGPRRELFF. Written as DNA, the CDR3 is TGTGCCAGCAGCGGAACTAGCGGGCCCCGCCGGGAGCTGTTTTTT. Together with reference TRBV9 and TRBJ2-2, the CDR3 gives the full variable domain: DSGVTQTPKHLITATGQRVTLRCSPRSGDLSVYWYQQSLDQGLQFLIQYYNGEERAKGNILERFSAQQFPDLHSELNLSSLELGDSALYFCASSGTSGPRRELFFGEGSRLTVL.

This clone was observed a handful of times. The sample carries other DNA sequences with the same CDR3. This chain links TRBV6-5 with TRBJ1-5; 7 positions agree with TRBD1. The CDR3 has 14 amino acids. Per germline, CDR1 MNHEY and CDR2 SVGAGI. V shed 6 bases, J shed 1 base, and the junction held 3 bases outside the gene matches. The CDR3 DNA reads as TGTGCCAGCAGCCCGGGACAGAGCAATCAGCCCCAGCATTTT. This translates into CASSPGQSNQPQHF.

This clone was counted once. This chain links TRBV6-1 with TRBJ1-5, with no clear D. The V gene lost 5 bases and the J gene lost 1 base, with 9 bases spanning the gap. CDR1 and CDR2 (germline): MNHNS, SASEGT. The CDR3 is made up of 14 amino acids. CDR3 residues: CASSPYSSNQPQHF. The CDR3 coding sequence is TGTGCCAGCAGTCCATATTCGAGCAATCAGCCCCAGCATTTT.

The chain combines TRBV18 with TRBJ1-1; D may be TRBD1 (6 bases). V lost 5 bases to trimming and J lost 3 bases, with 16 bases between them. The CDR3 length is 15 residues. Germline V gene lookup returns CDR1 KGHSH and CDR2 LQKENI. The CDR3 DNA is TGTGCCAGCTCATTAACCGGGGGCATGGACACTGAAGCTTTCTTT. It translates to CASSLTGGMDTEAFF.

V is TRBV7-2 and J is TRBJ2-2; D gene ambiguous. CDR1 SGHTA and CDR2 FQGNSA come from the germline V gene. The ends were cut back, 4 bases at V and 2 bases at J, with 14 bases in the middle. CDR3 length: 16 amino acids. Written as DNA, the CDR3 is TGTGCCAGCAGCTCTGTTTTTAGTATAAACACCGGGGAGCTGTTTTTT. It specifies CASSSVFSINTGELFF.

This clone was seen a few times. The same CDR3 can be traced to other DNA sequences in this sample. The chain has TRBV9 and TRBJ2-7, with 8 bases matching TRBD1. CDR1 and CDR2 (germline): SGDLS, YYNGEE. This CDR3 has 14 amino acids. V lost 0 bases to trimming and J lost 6 bases; unmatched junction nucleotides: 5. CDR3 sequence reads: CASSVEDRAGEQYF. As DNA, the CDR3 is TGTGCCAGCAGCGTAGAGGACAGGGCTGGCGAGCAGTACTTC. Full variable domain (outside the CDR3, taken from reference TRBV9 and TRBJ2-7): DSGVTQTPKHLITATGQRVTLRCSPRSGDLSVYWYQQSLDQGLQFLIQYYNGEERAKGNILERFSAQQFPDLHSELNLSSLELGDSALYFCASSVEDRAGEQYFGPGTRLTVT.